This TCR beta chain came from a study of shared clonotypes between healthy human individuals. Broader study findings: Clonotypes shared by all four donors outscored non-shared clonotypes in generation probability. For naive CD4 cells, approximately 4.7% of clonotypes were shared across a handful of donors.

This CDR3 comprises 15 residues. With 4 bases clipped from V and 1 base from J, the junction kept 6 bases outside the gene matches. Germline CDR1 reads MDHEN; CDR2 reads SYDVKM. Genomic DNA from each subset was divided evenly over several immunoSEQ plates. In the original analysis: ImmunoSEQ only sent back junction sequences with no quality scores, so filtering was done differently. Clones were read by immunoSEQ multiplex PCR, and TCRdb kept only the in-frame ones, dropping some. Clonal size and the V and J genes are those of that table, whereas D and trimming came from the DNA. The sample consists of 1,400,000 or so clones, roughly 98.5% of them appearing once. As concerns this clone: Its specificity is unknown. This sample also contains other DNA sequences that code for the same CDR3.

J is TRBJ2-7 and V is TRBV28, with TRBD1 identical over 8 bases. Sequenced sample: naive CD4+ T cells sorted from blood. Subset in this sample: CD45RA+ positively selected. This TCR derives from a man between 25 and 39 years old in good health. CDR3 residues: CASSYIRDRSYEQYF. The CDR3 bases are TGTGCCAGCAGTTACATCCGGGACAGGTCCTACGAGCAGTACTTC.